The clone carrying this T cell receptor (beta chain) was recorded at least ten times. The antigen remains unidentified. This sample is part of a study of T cells in Graves' hyperthyroidism and ophthalmopathy. From RNA transcripts, TCR beta CDR3 regions were amplified. The HTBI primer set was used in a first-round RT-PCR of the TCR CDR3. TCRdb passed the multiplex PCR reads through MiXCR, listing each CDR3 protein once. The table lists 450,000 to 650,000 distinct CDR3 sequences, roughly 20% of them singletons. Recently diagnosed hyperthyroidism of less than 2 months' duration affected patients aged 18 to 65. Study results and caveats: Before onset, by a median of around six months, the model predicted ophthalmopathy.

The germline V and J ends were trimmed by 2 bases and 2 bases, with 12 bases remaining between them. The CDR3 is 15 amino acids. This clonotype was obtained from a young man with Graves' hyperthyroidism. The sequenced material came from blood. The V and J genes are TRBV12-3 or TRBV12-4 and TRBJ1-2; D is possibly TRBD1 (6 bases). The CDR3 nucleotides read TGTGCCAGCAGTTTATCTCAGGGGAAGAACTATGGCTACACCTTC. This sequence encodes CASSLSQGKNYGYTF.